Following are 7 T cell receptor beta chains from one sample sequenced in a study of blood T cell repertoires in COVID-19. The data were produced by immunoSEQ multiplex PCR, yet TCRdb's version contains in-frame clones alone and is incomplete. The profile covers about 150,000 clones, with 65% to 90% appearing a single time and 5.5% to 8% taken by the ten largest. The sequenced material came from peripheral blood. All receptors derive from a woman aged 45-59 years in a cohort sampled during active or convalescent COVID-19.

The chain carries TRBV29-1 and TRBJ2-5; D perhaps matches TRBD2 (5 bases). Germline CDR1 reads SQVTM; CDR2 reads ANQGSEA. The V end lost 2 bases, the J end lost 2 bases, and 12 bases lay between the germline ends. The CDR3 is made up of 14 amino acids. This CDR3 reads CSVELAGRQETQYF. The CDR3 DNA is TGCAGCGTTGAACTGGCGGGTCGTCAAGAGACCCAGTACTTC.

V gene TRBV30 combines with J gene TRBJ2-2; no clear D. The CDR3 extends over 20 amino acids. Trimming left V 4 bases short and J 2 bases short, with 29 bases between. In germline, CDR1 is GTSNPN, CDR2 SVGIG (reference sequence). The CDR3, as DNA: TGTGCCTGGACCCCATTCTCCGGCCAGATATGGGCGATCAACACCGGGGAGCTGTTTTTT. It codes for CAWTPFSGQIWAINTGELFF. The full variable domain, in which reference TRBV30 and TRBJ2-2 provide the parts outside the CDR3, is SQTIHQWPATLVQPVGSPLSLECTVEGTSNPNLYWYRQAAGRGLQLLFYSVGIGQISSEVPQNLSASRPQDRQFILSSKKLLLSDSGFYLCAWTPFSGQIWAINTGELFFGEGSRLTVL.

V is TRBV6-5 and J is TRBJ1-4, with 9 bases fitting TRBD1. J was trimmed by 5 bases and V by 6 bases; bases with no gene match: 4. Germline assignment: CDR1 MNHEY and CDR2 SVGAGI. This CDR3 contains 14 residues. As DNA, the CDR3 is TGTGCCAGCAGCTTACAGGGGGCAAATGAAAAACTGTTTTTT. It is translated as CASSLQGANEKLFF.

The chain uses TRBV12-3 or TRBV12-4 and TRBJ2-5, with D possibly being TRBD1 (6 bases). This CDR3 contains 13 residues. The germline V and J ends were trimmed by 7 bases and 4 bases, with 13 bases remaining between them. The CDR3 DNA sequence: TGTGCCAGCACCCCCCAGGGGCGAGAGACCCAGTACTTC. Translating gives CASTPQGRETQYF.

This chain joins TRBV6-6 and TRBJ1-4, with a weak D call TRBD1 (6 bases). V was trimmed by 0 bases and J by 7 bases, leaving 15 bases between them. This CDR3 has 16 residues. Germline lookup yields CDR1 MNHNY and CDR2 SVGAGI (reference sequence). DNA for the CDR3: TGTGCCAGCAGTTACTCTTGGGGGCGCGGGGGTGAAAAACTGTTTTTT. It codes for CASSYSWGRGGEKLFF.

This rearrangement joins TRBV30 to TRBJ1-2; D perhaps matches TRBD1 (5 bases). The CDR3 is 14 residues long. Germline V gene data show CDR1 as GTSNPN and CDR2 as SVGIG (reference sequence). V shed 5 bases and J shed 4 bases, with 17 bases lying between them. The DNA for the CDR3 is TGTGCCTGGGTTGAAAAGGGGCCGGTCTATGGCTACACCTTC. Its protein is CAWVEKGPVYGYTF.

The genes are TRBV6-5 and TRBJ1-1; 10 bases agree with TRBD1. CDR3 length: 14 amino acids. V shed 6 bases and J 5 bases; nucleotides not matched to a gene: 6. Germline-derived CDR1 and CDR2 are MNHEY and SVGAGI. The CDR3: CASSQDRGRTEAFF. DNA of the CDR3: TGTGCCAGCAGCCAAGACAGGGGGCGGACTGAAGCTTTCTTT.